This T cell receptor beta chain appears in the sequencing data of a study of CD8+CD57+ T cells in acquired aplastic anemia. Overall study findings and caveats: No significant patient-versus-control difference appeared in CD8+ Simpson's diversity.

This clonotype showed up many times. The antigen is not known. Profiling of TCR beta VDJ combinations and CDR3 sequences used genomic DNA as template. TCRdb passed the reads through MiXCR, listing each CDR3 protein once. The sample contains about 220,000 distinct CDR3 sequences, roughly 35% of which appear only once. Germline V gives CDR1 SNHLY, CDR2 FYNNEI. The CDR3 loop spans 15 amino acids. V shed 4 bases and J 4 bases; nucleotides not matched to a gene: 4. The chain recombines TRBV2 with TRBJ1-6, with 7 bases identical to TRBD1. Sequencing was done on a sample of sorted CD4+, CD8+, or CD8+CD57+ T cells (not recorded which) from PBMCs. The clonotype was recovered from a human donor in good health, serving as a control. Here the CDR3 reads CASSGQGFYNSPLHF. For the CDR3, the DNA is TGTGCCAGCAGTGGACAGGGATTTTATAATTCACCCCTCCACTTT. The full variable domain, its missing parts supplied by reference TRBV2 and TRBJ1-6, is EPEVTQTPSHQVTQMGQEVILRCVPISNHLYFYWYRQILGQKVEFLVSFYNNEISEKSEIFDDQFSVERPDGSNFTLKIRSTKLEDSAMYFCASSGQGFYNSPLHFGNGTRLTVT.